This T cell receptor beta chain was recovered during a study of metastatic and nonmetastatic thyroid tumors. About the study: Samples came from malignant and benign thyroid patients, and repertoires were compared across blood and tumor or nodule tissue. Study-level findings and limits: The study reportedly found significantly higher TCR beta diversity in malignant thyroid tumors than benign nodules, in blood and tumor.

V was trimmed by 4 bases and J by 4 bases, leaving 13 bases between them. Germline CDR1 is MDHEN and CDR2 is SYDVKM. The CDR3 sequence is 15 residues long. This clone was seen many times. Its cognate antigen is unknown. Original handling: In papillary thyroid cancer, a distant-metastasis classifier was built using CDR3 differences across clinicopathological groups. TCRdb re-called the PCR reads via MiXCR. The V and J calls were not made by the authors but by TCRdb's processing. Here the sample spans 35,000 to 55,000 clones, less than 3.5% being singletons. Not a single patient had been given any form of treatment at any point before undergoing thyroid surgery.

The sample was blood. The genes are TRBV28 and TRBJ2-2; D gene ambiguous. The receptor's source is a female donor with papillary thyroid cancer or a benign thyroid nodule (not recorded which). Some clones in this sample may be carry-over from other donors' samples. The CDR3 sequence is CASSSIPPSTGELFF. As DNA, the CDR3 is TGTGCCAGCAGTTCGATCCCGCCGAGCACCGGGGAGCTGTTTTTT.